These 26 T cell receptor beta chains came from one sample sequenced in a study of cytomegalovirus exposure and HLA in healthy donors. PCR employed 60 Vbeta and 13 Jbeta primers. Produced via immunoSEQ multiplex PCR; TCRdb's table is partial and in-frame only. The sample consists of 150,000 to 250,000 clones, 82% of them appearing once. The sample comprised PBMCs. The receptors derive from a boy between 2 and 10 years old in good health and CMV-seronegative.

The CDR3 protein is CASSPFRGPGEDTQYF. CDR3 DNA sequence: TGTGCCAGCAGCCCTTTCAGGGGGCCTGGTGAAGATACGCAGTATTTT. The chain employs TRBV11-1 and TRBJ2-3; the match to TRBD1 covers 8 bases. CDR3 size: 16 residues. V lost 5 bases, J lost 5 bases, and 12 bases stayed unmatched. Germline V gives CDR1 SGHAT, CDR2 FQDESV (reference sequence).

The chain recombines TRBV2 with TRBJ1-6, with unresolved D. In germline, CDR1 is SNHLY, CDR2 FYNNEI. V dropped 7 bases and J dropped 6 bases, with 25 bases sitting between them. This CDR3 spans 18 amino acids. CDR3 loop: CASTLADSYLSGNSPLHF. The CDR3 DNA sequence: TGTGCCAGCACCCTGGCAGATTCCTACCTATCGGGTAATTCACCCCTCCACTTT.

The CDR3 DNA follows: TGTGCCTGGAGTGTTTATAGGACCGGGACTAGCGGGGGAACAGATACGCAGTATTTT. Its protein is CAWSVYRTGTSGGTDTQYF. The V and J genes are TRBV30 and TRBJ2-3, with TRBD2 matching over 14 bases. CDR3 size: 19 residues. V lost 0 bases to trimming and J lost 3 bases; unmatched junction nucleotides: 11. The germline V gene has CDR1 GTSNPN and CDR2 SVGIG (reference sequence).

The rearrangement uses TRBV7-2 and TRBJ2-7; TRBD1 matches at 8 bases. Germline lookup yields CDR1 SGHTA and CDR2 FQGNSA. Germline trimming cut 5 bases from V and 7 bases from J; bases unmatched to any gene: 4. The CDR3 spans 12 residues. The CDR3 sequence: CASSRDRWEQYF. In DNA, the CDR3 is TGTGCCAGCAGCCGGGACAGGTGGGAGCAGTACTTC.

This clone has more than one count but fewer than ten. The gene calls are TRBV11-2 and TRBJ1-5, with unresolved D. CDR3 length: 14 residues. The ends were cut back, 5 bases at V and 5 bases at J, with 13 bases in the middle. Germline CDR1 SGHAT, CDR2 FQNNGV. CDR3 loop: CASSLLPSHQPQHF. CDR3 coding DNA: TGTGCCAGCAGCCTACTCCCGTCCCATCAGCCCCAGCATTTT.

In its sample, this clone was seen a few times. The J gene is TRBJ1-1, the V gene TRBV5-4; 11 bases are a match to TRBD1. Trimming at V came to 4 bases and at J to 4 bases, leaving 3 bases not matched to a gene. The CDR3 loop spans 14 amino acids. Germline V CDR1 and CDR2: SGHNT, YYREEE (reference sequence). In nucleotides, the CDR3 is TGTGCCAGCAGCCGGACAGGGGGCCTCACTGAAGCTTTCTTT. As protein: CASSRTGGLTEAFF.

V gene TRBV2 combines with J gene TRBJ2-1, with 9 bases lining up with TRBD2. V trimming: 5 bases; J trimming: 7 bases; junction bases outside the gene matches: 15. This CDR3 region has 17 residues. CDR1 and CDR2 from the germline V gene are SNHLY and FYNNEI. CDR3 DNA: TGTGCCAGCAGTCGAGGGGCTCTAGCGGGGCGGATTAATGAGCAGTTCTTC. Its translation: CASSRGALAGRINEQFF. The full variable domain, its missing parts supplied by reference TRBV2 and TRBJ2-1, is EPEVTQTPSHQVTQMGQEVILRCVPISNHLYFYWYRQILGQKVEFLVSFYNNEISEKSEIFDDQFSVERPDGSNFTLKIRSTKLEDSAMYFCASSRGALAGRINEQFFGPGTRLTVL.

This clone came up once. The CDR3 sequence: CASSPSMKGDYGYTF. In DNA form, the CDR3 reads TGCGCCAGCAGCCCGTCGATGAAGGGGGACTATGGCTACACCTTC. J is TRBJ1-2 and V is TRBV4-3, with D perhaps matching TRBD1 (6 bases). V lost 4 bases, J lost 3 bases, and 15 bases lay in between. The CDR3 contains 15 residues. Germline V CDR1 and CDR2: LGHNA, YSLEER.

V usage is TRBV12-5 and J usage is TRBJ2-3; a weak D match, TRBD2 (6 bases). The CDR3 covers 16 residues. The germline V and J ends were trimmed by 0 bases and 0 bases, with 10 bases remaining between them. Germline V gene data show CDR1 as LGHNT and CDR2 as FRNRAP. The CDR3 nucleotides read TGTGCTAGTGGTTTGGTGAGGGGAGGTAGCACAGATACGCAGTATTTT. It yields the protein CASGLVRGGSTDTQYF.

Comments on this clone: At one boundary the junction diverges from the germline segment, which might be a read error. The genes are TRBV2 and TRBJ2-4, with TRBD2 as a possible D gene (5 bases). CDR3 length: 12 amino acids. CDR1 SNHLY and CDR2 FYNNEI come from the germline V gene. The CDR3 is CASKSRENSQYF. The DNA of the CDR3 is TGTGCCAGCAAGTCTCGGGAAAACAGTCAGTACTTC.

The chain uses TRBV4-3 and TRBJ1-1; D is possibly TRBD1 (6 bases). Trimming cost V 1 base and J 0 bases, with 24 bases left between them. The CDR3 is 20 residues long. CDR1 and CDR2 from the germline V gene are LGHNA and YSLEER. The CDR3 loop reads CASSQVPLTGRATLNTEAFF. CDR3 DNA: TGCGCCAGCAGCCAAGTTCCACTGACAGGTCGCGCCACACTGAACACTGAAGCTTTCTTT.

The J gene is TRBJ2-6, the V gene TRBV7-9; D is undetermined. Germline CDR1 reads SEHNR; CDR2 reads FQNEAQ (reference sequence). There are 15 residues in the CDR3. Trimming took off 4 bases at V and 4 bases at J, with 11 bases between the two ends. The CDR3 spells CASSYPVEGANVLTF. The CDR3 region has the DNA TGTGCCAGCAGCTACCCGGTCGAGGGGGCCAACGTCCTGACTTTC. Combining the CDR3 with reference TRBV7-9 and TRBJ2-6 gives the whole variable domain DTGVSQNPRHKITKRGQNVTFRCDPISEHNRLYWYRQTLGQGPEFLTYFQNEAQLEKSRLLSDRFSAERPKGSFSTLEIQRTEQGDSAMYLCASSYPVEGANVLTFGAGSRLTVL.

The gene calls are TRBV7-2 and TRBJ2-1, with D maybe TRBD2 (6 bases). There are 14 residues in the CDR3. CDR1 is SGHTA and CDR2 is FQGNSA in the germline V gene. The V end lost 3 bases, the J end lost 6 bases, and 12 bases lay between the germline ends. Here the CDR3 DNA reads TGTGCCAGCAGCTTTGGGGGGTCGGCCAATGAGCAGTTCTTC. As protein: CASSFGGSANEQFF.

This rearrangement joins TRBV29-1 to TRBJ1-2; D possibly corresponds to TRBD1 (5 bases). The CDR3 is 11 amino acids. V was cut by 7 bases and J by 6 bases, with 12 bases left in between. Germline CDR1 reads SQVTM; CDR2 reads ANQGSEA. CDR3 in DNA: TGCAGCGCCGGGGGGGAGGATGGCTACACCTTC. It codes for CSAGGEDGYTF.

This clone was counted a few times. An end of the junction differs from the germline gene, which may be a read error. The chain couples TRBV6-1 to TRBJ1-6; D not certain. Germline values: CDR1 MNHNS, CDR2 SASEGT. The CDR3 is made up of 14 amino acids. DNA of the CDR3: TGTGCCAGCAGGGAAGGTGCAGATAATTCACCCCTCCACTTT. Protein sequence: CASREGADNSPLHF.

V and J are TRBV6-1 and TRBJ1-2, with 7 bases fitting TRBD1. This CDR3 has 12 amino acids. Germline V gives CDR1 MNHNS, CDR2 SASEGT. With 7 bases clipped from V and 8 bases from J, the junction kept 7 bases outside the gene matches. The CDR3 DNA reads as TGTGCCAGCACCTCGACAGGGAGAGGCTACACCTTC. It codes for CASTSTGRGYTF.

The V and J genes are TRBV15 and TRBJ1-1; D gene uncertain. The V gene lost 0 bases and the J gene lost 3 bases, with 5 bases spanning the gap. The CDR3 runs 13 residues. The germline V gene encodes CDR1 LNHNV and CDR2 YYDKDF (reference sequence). CDR3 region: CATSRDPDTEAFF. The CDR3 nucleotides are TGTGCCACCAGCAGAGATCCGGACACTGAAGCTTTCTTT.

The rearrangement joins TRBV5-1 to TRBJ2-5; D perhaps matches TRBD1 (6 bases). The DNA matches TRBJ2-7 better at its end, which makes the J call doubtful. The germline V gene has CDR1 SGHRS and CDR2 YFSETQ. CDR3 length: 13 amino acids. The CDR3 DNA reads TGCGCCAGCAGCCAAACAACAGGGCCCGAGCAGTACTTC. This sequence encodes CASSQTTGPEQYF.

The chain couples TRBV29-1 to TRBJ2-2, with TRBD2 as a possible D gene (6 bases). This CDR3 has 14 residues. Trimming removed 7 bases from V and 2 bases from J, with 14 bases in between. Germline V CDR1 and CDR2: SQVTM, ANQGSEA. The DNA for the CDR3 is TGCAGCGCGTCGCTAGCGATAAACACCGGGGAGCTGTTTTTT. This encodes CSASLAINTGELFF.

Note on this clone: One end of the junction does not line up with germline, which may come from a read error. The sample carries other DNA sequences with the same CDR3. This chain uses TRBV9 with TRBJ2-3, with 9 bases fitting TRBD2. The CDR3 runs 16 residues. The germline V gene has CDR1 SGDLS and CDR2 YYNGEE. The CDR3 sequence is CASSVVPSGVSDTQYF. The CDR3, as DNA: TGTGCCAGCAGCGTAGTTCCTAGCGGGGTGTCAGATACGCAATATTTT.

The chain employs TRBV7-2 and TRBJ2-7, with D maybe TRBD1 (5 bases). V was trimmed by 1 base and J by 3 bases, leaving 10 bases between them. In germline, CDR1 is SGHTA, CDR2 FQGNSA. The CDR3 spans 14 residues. The CDR3 spells CASSLGPGIYEQYF. The CDR3 region has the DNA TGTGCCAGCAGCTTAGGTCCAGGGATCTACGAGCAGTACTTC.

This clone was observed a single time. The chain recombines TRBV7-9 with TRBJ2-5; a possible D gene is TRBD2 (5 bases). Judging by the DNA end, TRBJ2-7 fits better; the J call may be wrong. Germline V gene data show CDR1 as SEHNR and CDR2 as FQNEAQ (reference sequence). The CDR3 is 12 amino acids. The CDR3 DNA is TGTGCCAGCAGCTTACGGGAAAACGAGCAGTACTTC. Encoded protein: CASSLRENEQYF.

This chain connects TRBV5-8 to TRBJ2-5; D is possibly TRBD2 (6 bases). Trimming shortened V by 4 bases and J by 4 bases, and 26 bases separated the two germline ends. The CDR3 totals 18 residues. Germline CDR1 is SGHTS and CDR2 is YDEGEE. CDR3 sequence (DNA): TGTGCCAGCAGCAGACCTTATTGGGCGGGGCTGGAGAGAGAGACCCAGTACTTC. Translation: CASSRPYWAGLERETQYF.

The rearrangement uses TRBV2 and TRBJ2-1; possibly TRBD2 for D (6 bases). Per germline, CDR1 SNHLY and CDR2 FYNNEI. With 4 bases removed from V and 14 bases from J, the gap between germline ends came to 15 bases. The CDR3 totals 12 residues. The CDR3 coding sequence is TGTGCCAGCAGTGTGGGCGGGACGTTTGAGTTCTTC. This sequence encodes CASSVGGTFEFF.

This chain links TRBV7-8 with TRBJ1-1, with D possibly matching TRBD1 (5 bases). Per germline, CDR1 SGHVS and CDR2 FQNEAQ. V lost 7 bases to trimming and J lost 5 bases, with 14 bases between them. The CDR3 is 13 residues long. The CDR3 coding sequence is TGTGCCAGCAACGCGGACCGGGGGACTGAAGCTTTCTTT. This sequence encodes CASNADRGTEAFF.

This clone was detected a few times. The chain links TRBV25-1 to TRBJ1-1; D possibly corresponds to TRBD1 (5 bases). Trimming stripped 8 bases from V and 8 bases from J, with 12 bases between. The CDR3 covers 11 residues. Germline V gene sequence: CDR1 MGHDK, CDR2 SYGVNS. The CDR3 nucleotides are TGTGCCAGCGGACGGGGGAAAGAAGCTTTCTTT. It encodes CASGRGKEAFF.